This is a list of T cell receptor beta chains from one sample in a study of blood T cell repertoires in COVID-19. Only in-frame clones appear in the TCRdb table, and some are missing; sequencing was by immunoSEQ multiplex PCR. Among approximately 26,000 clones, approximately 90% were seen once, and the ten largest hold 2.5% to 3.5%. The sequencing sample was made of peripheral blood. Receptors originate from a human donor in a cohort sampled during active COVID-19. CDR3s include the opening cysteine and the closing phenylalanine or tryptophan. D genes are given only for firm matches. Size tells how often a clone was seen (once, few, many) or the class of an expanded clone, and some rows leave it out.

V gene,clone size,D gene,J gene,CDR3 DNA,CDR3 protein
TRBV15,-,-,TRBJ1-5,TGTGCCACCAGCCCCAGTAGCAATCAGCCCCAGCATTTT,CATSPSSNQPQHF
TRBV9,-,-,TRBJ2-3,TGTGCCAGCAGCGTAGGAATACTCCGCACAGATACGCAGTATTTT,CASSVGILRTDTQYF
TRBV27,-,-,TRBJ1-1,TGTGCCAGCAGAGGGGAGGTGACTGAAGCTTTCTTT,CASRGEVTEAFF
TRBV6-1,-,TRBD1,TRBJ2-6,TGTGCCAGCAGTGAAGTACCACAGGGGGCTGGGGCCAACGTCCTGACTTTC,CASSEVPQGAGANVLTF
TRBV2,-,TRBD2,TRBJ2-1,TGTGCCAGCAGTGAAAGTGGCGGGAGATTAGCCTACAATGAGCAGTTCTTC,CASSESGGRLAYNEQFF
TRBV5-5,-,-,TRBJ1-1,TGTGCCAGCAGCGTCCTTCACACTGAAGCTTTCTTT,CASSVLHTEAFF
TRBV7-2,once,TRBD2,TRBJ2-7,TGTGCCAGCAGCTTAGGGGCTAGCGGGAGTGGGTACGAGCAGTACTTC,CASSLGASGSGYEQYF
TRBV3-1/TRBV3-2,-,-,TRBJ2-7,TGTGCCAGCAGCCGCATCGAGGGGGACGAGCAGTACTTC,CASSRIEGDEQYF
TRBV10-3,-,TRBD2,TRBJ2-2,TGTGCCATCAGTGCGGGGCGGGGGACCGGGGAGCTGTTTTTT,CAISAGRGTGELFF
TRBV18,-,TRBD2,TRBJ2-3,TGTGCCAGCTCACCGGAGCGGGACAGCACAGATACGCAGTATTTT,CASSPERDSTDTQYF
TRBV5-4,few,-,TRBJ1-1,TGTGCCAGCAGCTTGGAGATAGGGGCGGAAGCTTTCTTT,CASSLEIGAEAFF
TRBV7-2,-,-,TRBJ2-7,TGTGCCAGCAGCACGGCAGGGATTACCGACGAGCAGTACTTC,CASSTAGITDEQYF
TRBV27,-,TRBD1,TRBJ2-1,TGTGCCAGCAGTAGGCTCCGAGGGGGCCCCTACAATGAGCAGTTCTTC,CASSRLRGGPYNEQFF
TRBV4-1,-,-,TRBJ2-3,TGCGCCAGCAGCCAAGATTGGAGGGATAGACAGACCCTCACAGATACGCAGTATTTT,CASSQDWRDRQTLTDTQYF
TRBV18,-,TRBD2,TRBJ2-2,TGTGCCAGCTCACTGAATAGCGGGGGCAACACCGGGGAGCTGTTTTTT,CASSLNSGGNTGELFF
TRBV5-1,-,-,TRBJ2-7,TGCGCCAGCAGCCCCGGCCCAAGGGAGCGGTCCTACGAGCAGTACTTC,CASSPGPRERSYEQYF
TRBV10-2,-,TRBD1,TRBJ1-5,TGCGCCAGCCAGGGGGCATTATCTCAGCCCCAGCATTTT,CASQGALSQPQHF
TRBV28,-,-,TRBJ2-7,TGTGCCAGCAGTCGGGGGGCGGGGGACTCCTACGAGCAGTACTTC,CASSRGAGDSYEQYF
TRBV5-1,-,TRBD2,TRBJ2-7,TGCGCCAGCAGCGGCGGACTAGCGGGGGAATACGAGCAGTACTTC,CASSGGLAGEYEQYF
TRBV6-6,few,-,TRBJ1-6,TGTGCCAGCAGTTACAATTCTGGGAGGTCTGATTCACCCCTCCACTTT,CASSYNSGRSDSPLHF
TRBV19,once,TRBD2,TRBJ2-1,TGTGCCAGTAGTAGTAGCGGGAGCTTGGGGAGTGAGCAGTTCTTC,CASSSSGSLGSEQFF
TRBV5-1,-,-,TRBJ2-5,TGCGCCAGCAGCTTGGTGGAGGGAGAAAGAGAGACCCAGTACTTC,CASSLVEGERETQYF
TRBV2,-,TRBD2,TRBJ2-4,TGTGCCAGCAGGCGAGCGGGAGGGCTGGCCAAAAACATTCAGTACTTC,CASRRAGGLAKNIQYF
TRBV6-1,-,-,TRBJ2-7,TGTGCCAGCAGTGAAACCACAGCCTACGAGCAGTACTTC,CASSETTAYEQYF
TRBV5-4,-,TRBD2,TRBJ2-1,TGTGCCAGCAGCCACGGGGGGTCCTACAATGAGCAGTTCTTC,CASSHGGSYNEQFF
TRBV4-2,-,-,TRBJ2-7,TGTGCCAGCAGCCAAGATTCTACGGGGGATACCTACGAGCAGTACTTC,CASSQDSTGDTYEQYF
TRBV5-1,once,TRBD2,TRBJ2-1,TGCGCCAGCAGCGACGGGACTAGCGGCTACAATGAGCAGTTCTTC,CASSDGTSGYNEQFF
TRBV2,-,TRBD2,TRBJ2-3,TGTGCCAGCAGTGAGGTGGGAGGGCTTGGCACAGATACGCAGTATTTT,CASSEVGGLGTDTQYF
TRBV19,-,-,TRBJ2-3,TGTGCCAGTAGCCCCGATTCGCAGGGCGATACGCAGTATTTT,CASSPDSQGDTQYF
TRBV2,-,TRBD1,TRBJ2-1,TGTGCCAGCAGAACCGGGACAGGGGTTCACAATGAGCAGTTCTTC,CASRTGTGVHNEQFF
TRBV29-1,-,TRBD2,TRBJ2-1,TGCAGCGTAGACCCTAGCGGTCTTATTTACAATGAGCAGTTCTTC,CSVDPSGLIYNEQFF
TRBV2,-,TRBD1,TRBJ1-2,TGTGCCAGCAGTGAGCGGGACAGGGGGGACTATGGCTACACCTTC,CASSERDRGDYGYTF
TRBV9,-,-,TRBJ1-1,TGTGCCAGCAGCGAGACTCCGGGACAGAACACTGAAGCTTTCTTT,CASSETPGQNTEAFF
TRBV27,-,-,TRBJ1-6,TGTGCCAGCAGTTTAACCGGTGTGTCCGTCCCCCTCCACTTT,CASSLTGVSVPLHF
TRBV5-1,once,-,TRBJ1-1,TGCGCCAGCAGCTCGGACCGGGAGGCGAACACTGAAGCTTTCTTT,CASSSDREANTEAFF
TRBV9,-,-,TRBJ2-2,TGTGCCAGCAGCCGCGGAACCTACACCGGGGAGCTGTTTTTT,CASSRGTYTGELFF
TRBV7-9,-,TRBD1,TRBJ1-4,TGTGCCAGCAGCTGGGACAGGGAAGAGGAAAAACTGTTTTTT,CASSWDREEEKLFF